The rows below give T cell receptor beta chains drawn from one sample of a study of technical replicates of blood from several donors. Sequencing was performed with immunoSEQ multiplex PCR; in TCRdb, only in-frame clones are kept and a portion is missing. The sample consists of some 13,000 clones, around 93% of them appearing once. The sample was PBMCs. The receptor set was obtained from a human donor in good health. Each CDR3 is given with its conserved first and last residue. The D gene is left open where the match is weak. Size values are once, few and many counts, or a class for expanded clones, and some rows have none.

clone size: once
J gene: TRBJ1-1
D gene: TRBD1
V gene: TRBV4-1
CDR3 protein: CASSQDSGDSRYTEAFF
CDR3 DNA: TGCGCCAGCAGCCAAGATTCGGGGGACAGCCGTTACACTGAAGCTTTCTTT

clone size: NA
J gene: TRBJ2-5
D gene: NA
V gene: TRBV13
CDR3 protein: CASSPRGGGFETQYF
CDR3 DNA: TGTGCCAGCAGCCCACGGGGAGGGGGTTTCGAGACCCAGTACTTC

clone size: NA
J gene: TRBJ2-7
D gene: TRBD2
V gene: TRBV15
CDR3 protein: CATSETSGTYEQYF
CDR3 DNA: TGTGCCACCAGCGAGACTAGCGGGACCTACGAGCAGTACTTC

clone size: few
J gene: TRBJ1-5
D gene: NA
V gene: TRBV2
CDR3 protein: CASSQTLTSNQPQHF
CDR3 DNA: TGTGCCAGCAGTCAAACCTTGACAAGCAATCAGCCCCAGCATTTT

clone size: NA
J gene: TRBJ1-2
D gene: NA
V gene: TRBV29-1
CDR3 protein: CSGLENYGYTF
CDR3 DNA: TGCAGCGGACTCGAAAACTATGGCTACACCTTC

clone size: NA
J gene: TRBJ2-7
D gene: NA
V gene: TRBV27
CDR3 protein: CASSPSLRLTYEQYF
CDR3 DNA: TGTGCCAGCAGCCCCTCCCTGCGGCTAACCTACGAGCAGTACTTC

clone size: once
J gene: TRBJ2-7
D gene: TRBD2
V gene: TRBV19
CDR3 protein: CASSAGLNYEQYF
CDR3 DNA: TGTGCCAGTAGTGCGGGACTAAACTACGAGCAGTACTTC

clone size: NA
J gene: TRBJ2-7
D gene: TRBD1
V gene: TRBV6-5
CDR3 protein: CASSYPGTGVYEQYF
CDR3 DNA: TGTGCCAGCAGTTATCCCGGGACAGGAGTCTACGAGCAGTACTTC

clone size: NA
J gene: TRBJ1-1
D gene: NA
V gene: TRBV5-1
CDR3 protein: CASSTSDRYTEAFF
CDR3 DNA: TGCGCCAGCAGCACCTCAGACAGATACACTGAAGCTTTCTTT

clone size: NA
J gene: TRBJ2-3
D gene: NA
V gene: TRBV29-1
CDR3 protein: CSVGPQNTDTQYF
CDR3 DNA: TGCAGCGTTGGGCCTCAAAACACAGATACGCAGTATTTT

clone size: NA
J gene: TRBJ2-7
D gene: TRBD2
V gene: TRBV28
CDR3 protein: CASSHLGLRGRASSYEQYF
CDR3 DNA: TGTGCCAGCAGTCACCTCGGGCTTCGGGGGAGGGCCAGCTCCTACGAGCAGTACTTC

clone size: NA
J gene: TRBJ2-3
D gene: TRBD2
V gene: TRBV27
CDR3 protein: CASSPRLAGNTDTQYF
CDR3 DNA: TGTGCCAGCAGTCCTAGACTAGCGGGAAACACAGATACGCAGTATTTT

clone size: NA
J gene: TRBJ2-1
D gene: TRBD1
V gene: TRBV18
CDR3 protein: CASSSGTGGSYNEQFF
CDR3 DNA: TGTGCCAGCTCATCCGGGACAGGGGGCTCCTACAATGAGCAGTTCTTC

clone size: NA
J gene: TRBJ2-7
D gene: TRBD2
V gene: TRBV30
CDR3 protein: CAWSQGGRYEQYF
CDR3 DNA: TGTGCCTGGAGTCAGGGCGGGAGGTACGAGCAGTACTTC

clone size: once
J gene: TRBJ2-5
D gene: NA
V gene: TRBV7-8
CDR3 protein: CASSSRGTETQYF
CDR3 DNA: TGTGCCAGCAGCTCAAGGGGTACAGAGACCCAGTACTTC

clone size: NA
J gene: TRBJ2-7
D gene: NA
V gene: TRBV21-1
CDR3 protein: CASSKDPDTQTHYEQYF
CDR3 DNA: TGTGCCAGCAGCAAAGACCCCGACACCCAGACCCACTACGAGCAGTACTTC

clone size: NA
J gene: TRBJ2-5
D gene: TRBD2
V gene: TRBV11-2
CDR3 protein: CASSFGTSGRARETQYF
CDR3 DNA: TGTGCCAGCAGCTTCGGGACTAGCGGGAGGGCCAGGGAGACCCAGTACTTC

clone size: NA
J gene: TRBJ1-3
D gene: NA
V gene: TRBV19
CDR3 protein: CASSIRGGSASGNTIYF
CDR3 DNA: TGTGCCAGTAGTATTCGCGGTGGCAGTGCCTCTGGAAACACCATATATTTT

clone size: NA
J gene: TRBJ1-1
D gene: NA
V gene: TRBV19
CDR3 protein: CASSILTLAEAFF
CDR3 DNA: TGTGCCAGTAGTATCCTGACCCTAGCTGAAGCTTTCTTT

clone size: NA
J gene: TRBJ2-2
D gene: NA
V gene: TRBV30
CDR3 protein: CAWSVSGTGELFF
CDR3 DNA: TGTGCCTGGAGTGTATCCGGCACCGGGGAGCTGTTTTTT

clone size: NA
J gene: TRBJ2-3
D gene: TRBD1
V gene: TRBV2
CDR3 protein: CASSVQGAADTQYF
CDR3 DNA: TGTGCCAGCAGTGTACAGGGGGCGGCAGATACGCAGTATTTT

clone size: once
J gene: TRBJ2-7
D gene: TRBD1
V gene: TRBV28
CDR3 protein: CASSKTGVRYEQYF
CDR3 DNA: TGTGCCAGCAGTAAGACAGGGGTGAGGTACGAGCAGTACTTC

clone size: once
J gene: TRBJ1-4
D gene: NA
V gene: TRBV10-1
CDR3 protein: CASSESLGSNEKLFF
CDR3 DNA: TGCGCCAGCAGTGAGTCGCTGGGCTCTAATGAAAAACTGTTTTTT

clone size: NA
J gene: TRBJ1-1
D gene: TRBD1
V gene: TRBV2
CDR3 protein: CASSDRGQVNTEAFF
CDR3 DNA: TGTGCCAGCAGTGACAGGGGGCAGGTGAACACTGAAGCTTTCTTT

clone size: NA
J gene: TRBJ2-3
D gene: TRBD2
V gene: TRBV7-9
CDR3 protein: CASSSLAEGTTDTQYF
CDR3 DNA: TGTGCCAGCAGCTCGCTAGCGGAGGGGACCACAGATACGCAGTATTTT

clone size: NA
J gene: TRBJ2-7
D gene: TRBD2
V gene: TRBV5-1
CDR3 protein: CASSFASGPPYEQYF
CDR3 DNA: TGCGCCAGCAGCTTTGCTAGCGGACCCCCCTACGAGCAGTACTTC

clone size: NA
J gene: TRBJ1-1
D gene: NA
V gene: TRBV6-5
CDR3 protein: CASRAGVNTEAFF
CDR3 DNA: TGTGCCAGCAGGGCAGGGGTGAACACTGAAGCTTTCTTT